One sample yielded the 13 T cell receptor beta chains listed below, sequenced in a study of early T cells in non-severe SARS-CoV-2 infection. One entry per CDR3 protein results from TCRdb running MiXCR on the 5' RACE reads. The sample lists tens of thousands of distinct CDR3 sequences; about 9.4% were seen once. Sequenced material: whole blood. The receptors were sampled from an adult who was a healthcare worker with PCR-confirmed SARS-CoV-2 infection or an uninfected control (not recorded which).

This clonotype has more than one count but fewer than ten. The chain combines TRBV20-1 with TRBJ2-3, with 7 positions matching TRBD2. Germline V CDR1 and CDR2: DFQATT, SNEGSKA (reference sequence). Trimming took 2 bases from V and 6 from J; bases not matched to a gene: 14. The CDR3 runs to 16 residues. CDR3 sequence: CSARPLGGSGWDTQYF. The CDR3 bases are TGCAGTGCTAGACCCCTTGGCGGGAGTGGTTGGGATACGCAGTATTTT.

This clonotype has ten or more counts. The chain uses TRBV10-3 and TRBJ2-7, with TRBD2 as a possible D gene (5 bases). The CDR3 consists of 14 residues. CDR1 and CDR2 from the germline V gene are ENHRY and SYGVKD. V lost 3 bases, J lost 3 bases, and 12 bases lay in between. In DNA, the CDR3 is TGTGCCATCAGTGACGGTCCGGGGAACTACGAGCAGTACTTC. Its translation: CAISDGPGNYEQYF.

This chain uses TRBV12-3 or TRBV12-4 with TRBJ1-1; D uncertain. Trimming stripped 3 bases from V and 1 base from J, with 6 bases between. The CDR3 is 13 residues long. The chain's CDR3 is CASSFFPNTEAFF. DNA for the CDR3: TGTGCCAGCAGTTTTTTCCCGAACACTGAAGCTTTCTTT.

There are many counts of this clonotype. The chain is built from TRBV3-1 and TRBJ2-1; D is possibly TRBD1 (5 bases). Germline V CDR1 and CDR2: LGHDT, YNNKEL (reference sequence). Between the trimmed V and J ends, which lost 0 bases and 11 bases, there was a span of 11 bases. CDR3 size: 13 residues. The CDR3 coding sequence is TGTGCCAGCAGCCAAGAACTGGACAAACAGCAGTTCTTC. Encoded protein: CASSQELDKQQFF.

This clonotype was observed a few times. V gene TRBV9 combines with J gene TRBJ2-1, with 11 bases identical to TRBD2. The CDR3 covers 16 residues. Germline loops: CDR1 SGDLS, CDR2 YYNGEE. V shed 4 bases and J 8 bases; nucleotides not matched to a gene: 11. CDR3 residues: CASSLRLAGPIDEQFF. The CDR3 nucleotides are TGTGCCAGCAGCCTCCGACTAGCGGGACCAATCGATGAGCAGTTCTTC.

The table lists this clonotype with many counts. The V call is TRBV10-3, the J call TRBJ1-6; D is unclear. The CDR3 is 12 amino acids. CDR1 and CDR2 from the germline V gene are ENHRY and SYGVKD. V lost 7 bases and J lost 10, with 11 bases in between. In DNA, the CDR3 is TGTGCCATCAAGGCTGGAGAATCACCCCTCCACTTT. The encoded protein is CAIKAGESPLHF.

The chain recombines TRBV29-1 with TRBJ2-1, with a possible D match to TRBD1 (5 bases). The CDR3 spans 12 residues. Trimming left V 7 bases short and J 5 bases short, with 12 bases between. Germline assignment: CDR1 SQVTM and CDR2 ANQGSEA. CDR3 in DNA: TGCAGCGCCCGGGTAGGGGACAATGAGCAGTTCTTC. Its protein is CSARVGDNEQFF.

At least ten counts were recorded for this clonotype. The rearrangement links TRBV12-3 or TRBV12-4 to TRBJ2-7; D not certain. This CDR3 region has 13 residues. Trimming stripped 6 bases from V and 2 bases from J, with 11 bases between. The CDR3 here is CASRLDAAYEQYF. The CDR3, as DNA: TGTGCCAGCAGACTCGACGCCGCCTACGAGCAGTACTTC.

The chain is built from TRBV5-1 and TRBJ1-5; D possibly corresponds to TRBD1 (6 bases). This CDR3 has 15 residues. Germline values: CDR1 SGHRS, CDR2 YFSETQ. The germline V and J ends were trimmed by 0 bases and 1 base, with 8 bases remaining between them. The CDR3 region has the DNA TGCGCCAGCAGCTTGGATCAGGGGAGCAATCAGCCCCAGCATTTT. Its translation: CASSLDQGSNQPQHF.

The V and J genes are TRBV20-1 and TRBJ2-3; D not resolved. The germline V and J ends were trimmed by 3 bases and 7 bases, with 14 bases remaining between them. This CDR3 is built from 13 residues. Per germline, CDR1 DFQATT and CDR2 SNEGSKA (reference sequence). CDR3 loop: CSASDVGPYTQYF. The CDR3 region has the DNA TGCAGTGCTAGCGACGTGGGCCCATATACGCAGTATTTT.

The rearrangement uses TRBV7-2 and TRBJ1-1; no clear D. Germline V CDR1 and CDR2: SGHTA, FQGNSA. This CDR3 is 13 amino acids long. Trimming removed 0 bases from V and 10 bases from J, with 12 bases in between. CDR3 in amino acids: CASSLAVSRLAFF. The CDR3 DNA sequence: TGTGCCAGCAGCTTAGCAGTCTCGAGGTTAGCTTTCTTT.

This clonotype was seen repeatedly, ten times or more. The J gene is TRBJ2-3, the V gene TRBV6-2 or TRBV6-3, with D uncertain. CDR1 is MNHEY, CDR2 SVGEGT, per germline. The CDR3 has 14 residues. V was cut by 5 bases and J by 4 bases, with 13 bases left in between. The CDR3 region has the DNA TGTGCCAGCAGTCCCCGTGGCGACTCAGATACGCAGTATTTT. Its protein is CASSPRGDSDTQYF.

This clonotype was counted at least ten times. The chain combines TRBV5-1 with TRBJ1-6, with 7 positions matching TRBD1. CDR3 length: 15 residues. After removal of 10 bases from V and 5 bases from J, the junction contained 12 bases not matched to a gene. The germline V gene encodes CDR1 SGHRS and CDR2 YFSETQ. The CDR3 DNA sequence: TGCGCCGGAACTAAGACAGGGTCTAATAATTCACCCCTCCACTTT. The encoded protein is CAGTKTGSNNSPLHF.